This T cell receptor beta chain was sequenced in a study of blood T cell repertoires in COVID-19. In the study overall: The United States, Italy and Spain supplied acute and convalescent COVID-19 samples.

From germline, CDR1 is DFQATT and CDR2 SNEGSKA (reference sequence). The V end was cut by 3 bases, the J end by 4 bases, with 12 bases between. The CDR3 is 14 amino acids. TCRdb's table, derived via immunoSEQ multiplex PCR, lists solely in-frame clones and lacks some. The profile covers about 130,000 clones, with almost 85% appearing a single time and around 12% taken by the ten largest. Source material: peripheral blood. The chain joins TRBV20-1 to TRBJ2-2; D not resolved. This TCR was sampled from a woman aged 30 to 39 who had recovered from COVID-19. For the CDR3, the DNA is TGCAGTGCTAGTCCACGTCGGAGCACCGGGGAGCTGTTTTTT. The encoded protein is CSASPRRSTGELFF.